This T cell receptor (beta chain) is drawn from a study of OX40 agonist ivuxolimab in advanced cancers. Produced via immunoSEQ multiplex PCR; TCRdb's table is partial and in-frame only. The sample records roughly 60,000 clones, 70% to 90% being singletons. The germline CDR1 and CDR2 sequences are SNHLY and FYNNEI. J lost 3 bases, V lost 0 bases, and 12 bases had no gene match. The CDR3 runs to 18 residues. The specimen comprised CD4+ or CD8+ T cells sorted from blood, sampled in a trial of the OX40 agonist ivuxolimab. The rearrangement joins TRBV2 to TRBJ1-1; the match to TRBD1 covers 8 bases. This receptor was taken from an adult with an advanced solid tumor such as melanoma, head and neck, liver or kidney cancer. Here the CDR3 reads CASSEARLGQGRHTEAFF. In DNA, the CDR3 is TGTGCCAGCAGTGAAGCGCGATTAGGACAGGGACGTCACACTGAAGCTTTCTTT. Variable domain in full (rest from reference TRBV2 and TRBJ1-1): EPEVTQTPSHQVTQMGQEVILRCVPISNHLYFYWYRQILGQKVEFLVSFYNNEISEKSEIFDDQFSVERPDGSNFTLKIRSTKLEDSAMYFCASSEARLGQGRHTEAFFGQGTRLTVV.